Listed below are T cell receptor beta chains from one sample, sequenced in a study of beta chain features in type 1 diabetes. Clones were sequenced by immunoSEQ multiplex PCR, and TCRdb holds only the in-frame ones, with some missing. Of 200,000 to 300,000 clones in the sample, roughly two thirds were seen once. Sequencing was performed on naive CD4+ T cells from blood. These receptors all stem from a young man in good health. CDR3s include the opening cysteine and the closing phenylalanine or tryptophan. The order of the fields is D gene, V gene, CDR3 length, J gene, CDR3 protein. D genes are given only for firm matches.

d_gene: NA
v_gene: TRBV29-1
len: 10
j_gene: TRBJ1-1
CDR3aa: CSVVGVEAFF

d_gene: NA
v_gene: TRBV30
len: 13
j_gene: TRBJ2-3
CDR3aa: CAWSEGRGDTQYF

d_gene: TRBD1
v_gene: TRBV30
len: 13
j_gene: TRBJ2-3
CDR3aa: CAATGGGGYTQYF

d_gene: TRBD1
v_gene: TRBV6-6
len: 13
j_gene: TRBJ2-4
CDR3aa: CASSYSDRGIQYF

d_gene: TRBD2
v_gene: TRBV30
len: 15
j_gene: TRBJ2-1
CDR3aa: CAWRKLAGTYNEQFF

d_gene: NA
v_gene: TRBV30
len: 15
j_gene: TRBJ2-5
CDR3aa: CAWSVGSAQKETQYF

d_gene: NA
v_gene: TRBV7-9
len: 14
j_gene: TRBJ2-5
CDR3aa: CASSVAGAQETQYF

d_gene: NA
v_gene: TRBV29-1
len: 15
j_gene: TRBJ2-4
CDR3aa: CSVMDRLLAKNIQYF

d_gene: NA
v_gene: TRBV6-5
len: 16
j_gene: TRBJ2-3
CDR3aa: CASSYSITGSTDTQYF

d_gene: NA
v_gene: TRBV5-6
len: 15
j_gene: TRBJ2-3
CDR3aa: CASSFLGEGTDTQYF

d_gene: TRBD1
v_gene: TRBV5-6
len: 15
j_gene: TRBJ2-1
CDR3aa: CASRSLDRVAHEQFF

d_gene: TRBD1
v_gene: TRBV30
len: 14
j_gene: TRBJ2-1
CDR3aa: CAWSTGQGRDEQFF

d_gene: NA
v_gene: TRBV29-1
len: 13
j_gene: TRBJ1-1
CDR3aa: CSVQNRERTEAFF

d_gene: NA
v_gene: TRBV30
len: 13
j_gene: TRBJ2-5
CDR3aa: CAWSVQSQETQYF

d_gene: NA
v_gene: TRBV29-1
len: 11
j_gene: TRBJ2-7
CDR3aa: CSVETTGYQYF

d_gene: NA
v_gene: TRBV5-1
len: 14
j_gene: TRBJ2-5
CDR3aa: CASSLGKTQETQYF

d_gene: TRBD1
v_gene: TRBV29-1
len: 12
j_gene: TRBJ1-1
CDR3aa: CSVHGQGTEAFF

d_gene: NA
v_gene: TRBV29-1
len: 13
j_gene: TRBJ2-7
CDR3aa: CSVGGQPTYEQYF

d_gene: NA
v_gene: TRBV30
len: 14
j_gene: TRBJ1-6
CDR3aa: CAWSVRQGYSPLHF

d_gene: NA
v_gene: TRBV6-5
len: 11
j_gene: TRBJ2-1
CDR3aa: CASGQGREQFF

d_gene: NA
v_gene: TRBV29-1
len: 12
j_gene: TRBJ1-2
CDR3aa: CSVVRGNYGYTF

d_gene: NA
v_gene: TRBV9
len: 14
j_gene: TRBJ2-7
CDR3aa: CASSGGIPSGEQYF

d_gene: NA
v_gene: TRBV30
len: 13
j_gene: TRBJ2-3
CDR3aa: CAWGGSTIDTQYF

d_gene: NA
v_gene: TRBV29-1
len: 14
j_gene: TRBJ2-5
CDR3aa: CSVLGRRDGETQYF

d_gene: NA
v_gene: TRBV29-1
len: 14
j_gene: TRBJ2-3
CDR3aa: CSVAGEWATDTQYF

d_gene: TRBD2
v_gene: TRBV28
len: 15
j_gene: TRBJ2-1
CDR3aa: CASSFSGRSYNEQFF

d_gene: TRBD1
v_gene: TRBV4-1
len: 13
j_gene: TRBJ2-1
CDR3aa: CASRRTGVNEQFF

d_gene: TRBD2
v_gene: TRBV4-3
len: 15
j_gene: TRBJ2-7
CDR3aa: CASSQDGAGEYEQYF

d_gene: TRBD1
v_gene: TRBV10-3
len: 18
j_gene: TRBJ2-6
CDR3aa: CATRKTGIPTSGANVLTF

d_gene: TRBD1
v_gene: TRBV30
len: 15
j_gene: TRBJ1-3
CDR3aa: CAWRAQGAVGNTIYF

d_gene: NA
v_gene: TRBV7-2
len: 17
j_gene: TRBJ2-3
CDR3aa: CASSPVSGHRSTDTQYF

d_gene: NA
v_gene: TRBV6-5
len: 13
j_gene: TRBJ1-2
CDR3aa: CASRPRENYGYTF

d_gene: NA
v_gene: TRBV15
len: 13
j_gene: TRBJ2-3
CDR3aa: CATSRGSTDTQYF

d_gene: NA
v_gene: TRBV29-1
len: 15
j_gene: TRBJ2-3
CDR3aa: CSVRPPTGIPDTQYF

d_gene: TRBD2
v_gene: TRBV10-3
len: 13
j_gene: TRBJ2-1
CDR3aa: CATGTAGDNEQFF

d_gene: NA
v_gene: TRBV11-2
len: 15
j_gene: TRBJ2-3
CDR3aa: CASSPTPTGTDTQYF

d_gene: TRBD2
v_gene: TRBV28
len: 16
j_gene: TRBJ2-1
CDR3aa: CASSTSPAGGIDEQFF

d_gene: NA
v_gene: TRBV7-8
len: 13
j_gene: TRBJ2-1
CDR3aa: CASTRGGANEQFF

d_gene: NA
v_gene: TRBV15
len: 16
j_gene: TRBJ2-7
CDR3aa: CATSRDYQVSGTEQYF

d_gene: NA
v_gene: TRBV5-1
len: 15
j_gene: TRBJ2-5
CDR3aa: CASGPQGRTDETQYF

d_gene: NA
v_gene: TRBV25-1
len: 13
j_gene: TRBJ2-7
CDR3aa: CASSGPVGKEQYF

d_gene: NA
v_gene: TRBV20-1
len: 11
j_gene: TRBJ2-5
CDR3aa: CSALNEETQYF

d_gene: TRBD1
v_gene: TRBV30
len: 13
j_gene: TRBJ2-7
CDR3aa: CAWDPGQGREQYF

d_gene: NA
v_gene: TRBV7-2
len: 15
j_gene: TRBJ1-2
CDR3aa: CASSLVGGEGYGYTF

d_gene: NA
v_gene: TRBV25-1
len: 16
j_gene: TRBJ2-1
CDR3aa: CASSERAPGGYNEQFF

d_gene: TRBD1
v_gene: TRBV7-9
len: 15
j_gene: TRBJ2-5
CDR3aa: CASSLIWTGTETQYF

d_gene: TRBD1
v_gene: TRBV30
len: 15
j_gene: TRBJ2-2
CDR3aa: CAWSTGTGNTGELFF

d_gene: NA
v_gene: TRBV7-2
len: 13
j_gene: TRBJ1-1
CDR3aa: CASSVGQNTEAFF

d_gene: TRBD2
v_gene: TRBV14
len: 19
j_gene: TRBJ2-5
CDR3aa: CASSQEFKRESGEVGTQYF

d_gene: TRBD1
v_gene: TRBV5-4
len: 12
j_gene: TRBJ2-4
CDR3aa: CASTTGDGIQYF

d_gene: NA
v_gene: TRBV29-1
len: 10
j_gene: TRBJ2-1
CDR3aa: CSVAIDEQFF

d_gene: NA
v_gene: TRBV2
len: 11
j_gene: TRBJ2-5
CDR3aa: CASSELETQYF

d_gene: NA
v_gene: TRBV7-2
len: 13
j_gene: TRBJ2-1
CDR3aa: CASSLLGYNEQFF